These 7 T cell receptor beta chains share one sample of origin, sequenced in a study of blood T cell repertoires in COVID-19. TCRdb's table, derived via immunoSEQ multiplex PCR, lists solely in-frame clones and lacks some. The table records over 350,000 clones, around nine tenths of them present only once. The sequencing sample was made of peripheral blood. The receptors derive from a young woman with acute or convalescent COVID-19.

This chain connects TRBV18 to TRBJ2-2; 8 nucleotides agree with TRBD2. After removal of 6 bases from V and 4 bases from J, the junction contained 10 bases not matched to a gene. Germline CDR1 KGHSH, CDR2 LQKENI. The CDR3 sequence is 16 residues long. In DNA, the CDR3 is TGTGCCAGCTCCCCTAGGCAAGCGGGGGTCACCGGGGAGCTGTTTTTT. Translating gives CASSPRQAGVTGELFF. The variable domain in full, with the rest retrieved from reference TRBV18 and TRBJ2-2, is NAGVMQNPRHLVRRRGQEARLRCSPMKGHSHVYWYRQLPEEGLKFMVYLQKENIIDESGMPKERFSAEFPKEGPSILRIQQVVRGDSAAYFCASSPRQAGVTGELFFGEGSRLTVL.

V gene TRBV25-1 combines with J gene TRBJ2-1; possibly TRBD1 for D (6 bases). The CDR3 sequence is 13 residues long. V was shortened by 3 bases and J by 13 bases, with 16 bases between the two germline ends. Germline values: CDR1 MGHDK, CDR2 SYGVNS. The CDR3 DNA is TGTGCCAGCAGTGAGCTCACAGGGATCCCTCAGTTCTTC. Amino acid sequence: CASSELTGIPQFF. Full variable domain (outside the CDR3, taken from reference TRBV25-1 and TRBJ2-1): EADIYQTPRYLVIGTGKKITLECSQTMGHDKMYWYQQDPGMELHLIHYSYGVNSTEKGDLSSESTVSRIRTEHFPLTLESARPSHTSQYLCASSELTGIPQFFGPGTRLTVL.

V and J are TRBV30 and TRBJ1-6; TRBD1 matches at 8 bases. The V segment lost 5 bases and the J segment 7 bases; nucleotides outside the gene matches: 1. The CDR3 loop spans 12 amino acids. From germline, CDR1 is GTSNPN and CDR2 SVGIG (reference sequence). DNA for the CDR3: TGTGCCTGGGACAGGGGAAATTCACCCCTCCACTTT. As protein: CAWDRGNSPLHF.

Points on this clone: In the same sample, other DNA sequences code for this CDR3. V usage is TRBV5-1 and J usage is TRBJ1-5, with TRBD1 matching over 8 bases. Per germline, CDR1 SGHRS and CDR2 YFSETQ. The CDR3 runs to 14 residues. Trimming removed 5 bases from V and 4 bases from J; junction bases left unmatched: 5. The CDR3 coding sequence is TGCGCCAGCAGTCCCGGGACAGGAAATCAGCCCCAGCATTTT. Encoded protein: CASSPGTGNQPQHF. The full variable domain, rest sourced from reference TRBV5-1 and TRBJ1-5, is KAGVTQTPRYLIKTRGQQVTLSCSPISGHRSVSWYQQTPGQGLQFLFEYFSETQRNKGNFPGRFSGRQFSNSRSEMNVSTLELGDSALYLCASSPGTGNQPQHFGDGTRLSIL.

The chain joins TRBV15 to TRBJ1-2, with D unclear. V was pared by 3 bases and J by 5 bases, with 22 bases between. Germline V gene sequence: CDR1 LNHNV, CDR2 YYDKDF (reference sequence). This CDR3 is built from 17 residues. DNA for the CDR3: TGTGCCACCAGCAGCGGTCTCGGGTTGGCAGCCCTGTATGGCTACACCTTC. It yields the protein CATSSGLGLAALYGYTF.

The chain couples TRBV28 to TRBJ2-7; possibly TRBD2 for D (5 bases). In germline, CDR1 is MDHEN, CDR2 SYDVKM. V was trimmed by 6 bases and J by 3 bases, leaving 15 bases between them. The CDR3 has 14 residues. CDR3 DNA sequence: TGTGCCAGCAGCCCCCGGGGTCAAGACTACGAGCAGTACTTC. It translates to CASSPRGQDYEQYF.

V gene TRBV5-6 combines with J gene TRBJ2-7; 8 bases align to TRBD2. Germline V gives CDR1 SGHDT, CDR2 YYEEEE. The CDR3 totals 13 residues. Trimming took 0 bases from V and 6 from J; bases not matched to a gene: 2. In nucleotides, the CDR3 is TGTGCCAGCAGCTTGGGTAGCGGGGTCGAGCAGTACTTC. Protein product: CASSLGSGVEQYF.